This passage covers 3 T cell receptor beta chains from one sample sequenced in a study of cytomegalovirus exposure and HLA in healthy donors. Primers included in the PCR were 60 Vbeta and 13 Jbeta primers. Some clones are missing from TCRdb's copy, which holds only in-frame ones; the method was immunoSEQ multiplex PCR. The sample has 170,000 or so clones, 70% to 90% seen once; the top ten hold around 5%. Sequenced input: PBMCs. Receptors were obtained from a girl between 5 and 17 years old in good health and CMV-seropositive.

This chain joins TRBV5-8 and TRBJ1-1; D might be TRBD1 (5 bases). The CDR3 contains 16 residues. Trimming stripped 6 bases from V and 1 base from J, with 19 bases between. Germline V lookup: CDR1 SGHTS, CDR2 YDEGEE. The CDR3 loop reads CASIKGGERGNTEAFF. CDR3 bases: TGTGCCAGCATCAAGGGAGGTGAGAGGGGGAACACTGAAGCTTTCTTT.

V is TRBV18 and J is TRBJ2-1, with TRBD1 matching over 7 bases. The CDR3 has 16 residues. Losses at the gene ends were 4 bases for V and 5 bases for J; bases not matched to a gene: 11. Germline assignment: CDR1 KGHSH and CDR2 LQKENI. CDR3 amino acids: CASSLYGQVPDNEQFF. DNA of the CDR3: TGTGCCAGCTCACTCTATGGACAGGTTCCCGACAATGAGCAGTTCTTC.

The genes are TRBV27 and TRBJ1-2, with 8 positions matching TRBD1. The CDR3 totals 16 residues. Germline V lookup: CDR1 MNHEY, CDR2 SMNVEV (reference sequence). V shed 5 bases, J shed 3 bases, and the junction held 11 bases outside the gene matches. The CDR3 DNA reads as TGTGCCAGCAGTCCGCGGACAGGGACGTATGACTATGGCTACACCTTC. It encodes CASSPRTGTYDYGYTF.